This is a list of T cell receptor beta chains from one sample in a study of blood T cell repertoires in COVID-19. Some clones are missing from TCRdb's copy, which holds only in-frame ones; the method was immunoSEQ multiplex PCR. The sample has 95,000 or so clones; roughly 81% are singletons. Material for sequencing was peripheral blood. The receptors were gathered from a man at least 80 years old with COVID-19, enrolled during active disease. Each CDR3 is given with its conserved first and last residue. A D gene is named only where the DNA matches it firmly. Clone sizes are given selectively: once, few, many, or a class where the clone is expanded.

CASSMTGIGGYTF | TGTGCCAGCAGCATGACAGGGATCGGTGGCTACACCTTC | TRBJ1-2 | TRBD1 | TRBV27 | .
CAWSRRAGVGEYF | TGTGCCTGGAGTCGCCGGGCAGGGGTTGGGGAGTATTTT | TRBJ2-3 | . | TRBV30 | .
CASSSRTSGGPARTQYF | TGTGCCAGCAGCTCTAGGACTAGCGGGGGCCCTGCAAGGACCCAGTACTTC | TRBJ2-5 | TRBD2 | TRBV2 | .
CASSQTPGQGARTEAFF | TGTGCCAGCAGCCAAACCCCCGGACAGGGGGCGAGGACTGAAGCTTTCTTT | TRBJ1-1 | TRBD1 | TRBV14 | .
CASSLMPGQLPGSYTF | TGTGCCAGCAGCTTAATGCCCGGACAGCTGCCGGGGAGCTACACCTTC | TRBJ1-2 | . | TRBV7-2 | .
CATSRDLAVSTDTQYF | TGTGCCACCAGCAGAGATTTGGCCGTTAGCACAGATACGCAGTATTTT | TRBJ2-3 | . | TRBV15 | .
CASRVGGDGYTF | TGTGCCAGCAGGGTAGGGGGCGATGGCTACACCTTC | TRBJ1-2 | TRBD1 | TRBV2 | few
CASTKPGTGGFGNEKLFF | TGTGCCAGTACGAAACCTGGGACAGGGGGATTTGGTAATGAAAAACTGTTTTTT | TRBJ1-4 | TRBD1 | TRBV19 | .
CASSLLTETSGNTIYF | TGTGCCAGCAGCCTCCTGACAGAGACCTCTGGAAACACCATATATTTT | TRBJ1-3 | . | TRBV14 | once
CSVRTGGYYEQYF | TGCAGCGTCAGGACAGGGGGATACTACGAGCAGTACTTC | TRBJ2-7 | TRBD1 | TRBV29-1 | many
CASSQDISTANQPQHF | TGTGCCAGCAGCCAAGATATCTCGACAGCAAATCAGCCCCAGCATTTT | TRBJ1-5 | . | TRBV3-1/TRBV3-2 | .
CASSLAGETYNEQFF | TGTGCCAGCAGCTTAGCGGGGGAAACCTACAATGAGCAGTTCTTC | TRBJ2-1 | TRBD2 | TRBV7-3 | .
CASSLKEGVNGYTF | TGTGCCAGCAGCTTAAAAGAGGGCGTAAATGGCTACACCTTC | TRBJ1-2 | . | TRBV7-9 | .
CASTSGPPYEQYF | . | TRBJ2-7 | . | TRBV28 | .
CASSQDAEPGNTDTQYF | TGCGCCAGCAGCCAAGATGCCGAGCCGGGGAACACAGATACGCAGTATTTT | TRBJ2-3 | . | TRBV4-1 | .
CASKGLSYEQYF | TGTGCCAGCAAGGGACTAAGTTACGAGCAGTACTTC | TRBJ2-7 | TRBD2 | TRBV28 | .
CAWSVRGGQVSNQPQHF | TGTGCCTGGAGTGTACGGGGCGGACAGGTTAGCAATCAGCCCCAGCATTTT | TRBJ1-5 | TRBD1 | TRBV30 | .
CSVGTGSSGANVLTF | TGCAGCGTTGGGACAGGTAGCTCTGGGGCCAACGTCCTGACTTTC | TRBJ2-6 | TRBD1 | TRBV29-1 | .
CASSASDSPPGYEQYF | TGTGCCAGCAGTGCCTCGGACAGTCCCCCGGGGTACGAGCAGTACTTC | TRBJ2-7 | . | TRBV6-1 | .
CASSSPGQGYEQYF | TGTGCCAGCAGCTCCCCGGGACAGGGGTACGAGCAGTACTTC | TRBJ2-7 | TRBD1 | TRBV7-9 | .
CASSEQFTGELFF | TGCGCCAGCAGTGAACAGTTCACCGGGGAGCTGTTTTTT | TRBJ2-2 | . | TRBV4-3 | .
CAWTQGERWYEQYF | TGTGCCTGGACGCAGGGGGAAAGATGGTACGAGCAGTACTTC | TRBJ2-7 | TRBD1 | TRBV30 | once
CAWSRESLSNQPQHF | TGTGCCTGGAGTCGGGAGTCCCTTAGCAATCAGCCCCAGCATTTT | TRBJ1-5 | . | TRBV30 | .